Each of the 10 T cell receptor beta chains below was sequenced from the same sample in a study of T cells in women clearing cervical HPV infection. The assay was immunoSEQ multiplex PCR, and TCRdb's table has in-frame clones only and misses some. The table lists 30,000 to 40,000 clones. What was sequenced was blood buffy coat. All receptors derive from a woman aged 18 to 75 with a cervical HPV16 infection that either progressed to CIN3+ or cleared (not recorded which).

Of note for this clone: The missing CDR3 end, 3 residues past where the read stops, is filled in from the germline J gene. V is TRBV10-3 and J is TRBJ2-3; 10 nucleotides match TRBD2. V was clipped by 6 bases and J by 0 bases; unmatched bases: 12. The germline CDR1 and CDR2 sequences are ENHRY and SYGVKD. CDR3 size: 18 residues. CDR3: CAISAGLAEISSTDTQYF. CDR3 bases read: TGTGCCATCAGCGCCGGACTAGCGGAAATTTCTAGCACAGATACG.

With regard to this clone: The read halts 3 residues ahead of the CDR3 end, with the missing end drawn from the germline J gene. The V call is TRBV5-1, the J call TRBJ2-7; perhaps TRBD1 as D (6 bases). The germline V gene has CDR1 SGHRS and CDR2 YFSETQ. This CDR3 is 14 amino acids long. The ends were cut back, 5 bases at V and 3 bases at J, with 15 bases in the middle. The sequenced part of the CDR3 DNA is TGCGCCAGCAGAGCCGGACAGTTTGACTACGAG. Protein sequence: CASRAGQFDYE. The whole CDR3 reads CASRAGQFDYEQYF.

About this clone: The sequence runs out 3 residues before the end of the CDR3; the remainder is reconstructed from the germline J gene. The genes are TRBV5-1 and TRBJ2-1; 9 bases are a match to TRBD2. This CDR3 has 15 residues. The V gene end was trimmed by 0 bases and the J gene end by 9 bases; junction bases not matched to a gene: 7. Germline CDR1 reads SGHRS; CDR2 reads YFSETQ. The CDR3 loop is CASSLVLAGELEQFF. The covered CDR3 bases are TGCGCCAGCAGCTTGGTGTTAGCGGGAGAGCTTGAG.

A remark on this clone: The sequenced fragment ends 3 residues before the CDR3 boundary, so the rest is inferred from the germline J gene. This chain joins TRBV2 and TRBJ2-2, with D hard to call. The CDR3 length is 14 residues. The germline CDR1 and CDR2 sequences are SNHLY and FYNNEI. The sequenced CDR3 bases are TGTGCCAGCAGGGCGACGGTGACAAACGAAAAG. Translation gives CASRATVTNEK. The entire CDR3 protein is CASRATVTNEKLFF.

A remark on this clone: The sequenced fragment ends 3 residues before the CDR3 boundary, so the rest is inferred from the germline J gene. The V gene is TRBV7-8, the J gene TRBJ2-1, with TRBD2 matching over 8 bases. This CDR3 region has 16 residues. Trimming removed 1 base from V and 3 bases from J; junction bases left unmatched: 5. Germline V gene data show CDR1 as SGHVS and CDR2 as FQNEAQ. The CDR3: CASSLEGGLVYNEQFF. The sequenced CDR3 bases are TGTGCCAGCAGCTTAGAAGGGGGACTAGTCTACAATGAG.

On this clone itself: From the germline J gene comes the end of the CDR3, since the read stops 3 residues before it. The V gene is TRBV28, the J gene TRBJ1-2; 7 bases are shared with TRBD1. The germline V gene has CDR1 MDHEN and CDR2 SYDVKM. The CDR3 length is 15 residues. After removal of 5 bases from V and 4 bases from J, the junction contained 10 bases not matched to a gene. Partial CDR3 DNA: TGTGCCAGCAGTCCCCTTGGAGGGGGCTCCTATGGC. This codes for CASSPLGGGSYG. The whole CDR3 reads CASSPLGGGSYGYTF.

As for this clone: The CDR3 goes on 3 residues after the read ends, and that part is filled in from the germline J gene. The rearrangement links TRBV6-1 to TRBJ2-2; no clear D gene. V was shortened by 4 bases and J by 4 bases, with 10 bases between the two germline ends. CDR1 is MNHNS and CDR2 is SASEGT in the germline V gene. CDR3 length: 14 amino acids. The DNA read from the CDR3 is TGTGCCAGCAGTGTTGAGGTAACCACCGGGGAG. This sequence encodes CASSVEVTTGE. The full CDR3 protein is CASSVEVTTGELFF.

Concerning this clone itself: Read coverage stops 3 residues before the CDR3 terminus; the germline J gene supplies the remainder. Other nucleotide sequences in the sample specify the same CDR3. This chain connects TRBV2 to TRBJ1-2; no clear D gene. The CDR3 totals 12 residues. Per the germline V gene, CDR1 is SNHLY and CDR2 is FYNNEI. CDR3: CASSEYVRGYTF. CDR3 DNA, as far as it was read: TGTGCCAGCAGTGAATATGTGAGGGGC.

As for this clone: The CDR3 extends 3 residues past the end of the read, so its final part is completed from the germline J gene. The V call is TRBV4-1, the J call TRBJ2-7; 11 bases agree with TRBD1. Trimming removed 5 bases from V and 3 bases from J; junction bases left unmatched: 6. Looked up from germline, CDR1 is MGHRA and CDR2 is YSYEKL. The CDR3 runs 15 residues. The part of the CDR3 DNA that was read is TGCGCCAGCAGCGCTACCGGGACAGGGGGCTACGAG. Translation gives CASSATGTGGYE. The whole CDR3 protein reads CASSATGTGGYEQYF.

A remark on this clone: Sequencing ends 3 residues short of the CDR3 end; the germline J gene provides the rest. The chain couples TRBV19 to TRBJ1-1; D is possibly TRBD1 (5 bases). V dropped 5 bases and J dropped 3 bases, with 13 bases sitting between them. Germline-derived CDR1 and CDR2 are LNHDA and SQIVND (reference sequence). CDR3 size: 14 residues. The sequenced part of the CDR3 DNA is TGTGCCAGTAGTTCAGGGTTGTTTCACACTGAA. Translating it yields CASSSGLFHTE. The full CDR3 protein is CASSSGLFHTEAFF.